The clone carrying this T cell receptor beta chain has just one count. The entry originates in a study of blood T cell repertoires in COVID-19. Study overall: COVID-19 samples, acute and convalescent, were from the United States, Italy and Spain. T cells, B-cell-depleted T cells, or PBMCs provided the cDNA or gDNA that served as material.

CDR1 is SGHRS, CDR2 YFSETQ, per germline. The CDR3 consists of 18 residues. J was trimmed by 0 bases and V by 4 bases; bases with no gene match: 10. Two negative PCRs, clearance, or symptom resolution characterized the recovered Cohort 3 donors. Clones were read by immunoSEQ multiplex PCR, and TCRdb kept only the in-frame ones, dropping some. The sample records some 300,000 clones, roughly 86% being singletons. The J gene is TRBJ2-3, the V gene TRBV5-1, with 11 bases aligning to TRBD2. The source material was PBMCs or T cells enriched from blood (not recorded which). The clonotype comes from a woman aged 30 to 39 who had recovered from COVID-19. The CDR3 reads CASSPSRTSGSSTDTQYF. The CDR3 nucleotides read TGCGCCAGCAGCCCCTCTCGGACTAGCGGGTCTAGCACAGATACGCAGTATTTT. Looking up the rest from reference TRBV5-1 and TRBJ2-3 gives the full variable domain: KAGVTQTPRYLIKTRGQQVTLSCSPISGHRSVSWYQQTPGQGLQFLFEYFSETQRNKGNFPGRFSGRQFSNSRSEMNVSTLELGDSALYLCASSPSRTSGSSTDTQYFGPGTRLTVL.